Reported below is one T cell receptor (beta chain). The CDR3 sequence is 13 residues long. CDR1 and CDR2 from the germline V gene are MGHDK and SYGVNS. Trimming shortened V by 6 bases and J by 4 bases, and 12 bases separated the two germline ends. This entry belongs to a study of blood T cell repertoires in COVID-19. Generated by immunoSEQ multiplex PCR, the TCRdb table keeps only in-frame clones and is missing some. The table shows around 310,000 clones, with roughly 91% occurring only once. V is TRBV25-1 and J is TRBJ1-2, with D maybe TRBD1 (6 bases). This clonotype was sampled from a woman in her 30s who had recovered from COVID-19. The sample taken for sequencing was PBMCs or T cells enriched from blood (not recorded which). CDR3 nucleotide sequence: TGTGCCAGCAGCCAGACAGGCATCTATGGCTACACCTTC. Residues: CASSQTGIYGYTF.